Below, one TCR beta chain is given with its context. Its antigen is unidentified. This entry comes from a study of cytomegalovirus exposure and HLA in healthy donors. The ends were cut back, 11 bases at V and 0 bases at J, with 16 bases in the middle. The CDR3 extends over 15 amino acids. CDR1 SGHTA and CDR2 FQGNSA come from the germline V gene. The study, taken as a whole, reports: Cytomegalovirus-associated status was assigned to some 180 TCR beta chains. Most subjects had HLA-A and HLA-B alleles reportedly predicted accurately by TCR beta sequences.

Primers for the PCR totalled 60 Vbeta and 13 Jbeta. Generated by immunoSEQ multiplex PCR, the TCRdb table keeps only in-frame clones and is missing some. The sample consists of 250,000 to 350,000 clones, 80% of them appearing once. Sequencing was done on a sample of PBMCs. V and J are TRBV7-2 and TRBJ2-2, with TRBD1 as a possible D gene (5 bases). The receptor's source is a girl aged 2-15 years in good health and CMV-seronegative. The CDR3 DNA sequence: TGTGCCCTCAATACAGGAGCCGCGAACACCGGGGAGCTGTTTTTT. Translated: CALNTGAANTGELFF.